The 13 T cell receptor beta chains given below trace back to one sample, sequenced in a study of T cell responses to AZD1222 COVID-19 vaccine. Repertoires were generated with immunoSEQ multiplex PCR, while TCRdb's copy carries only in-frame clones and drops some. The sample has about 110,000 clones, roughly nine tenths seen once. The specimen comprised peripheral blood, sampled on day 0 of AZD1222 vaccination. The source of these receptors is an adult in good health.

This clone showed up just a few times. V usage is TRBV2 and J usage is TRBJ1-5, with D perhaps TRBD1 (6 bases). The V gene lost 6 bases and the J gene lost 5 bases, with 14 bases spanning the gap. The CDR3 is 14 residues long. Germline loops: CDR1 SNHLY, CDR2 FYNNEI. The DNA of the CDR3 is TGTGCCAGCAGGAGGGGGGGCGCGGATCAGCCCCAGCATTTT. Its translation is CASRRGGADQPQHF. Drawing the rest from reference TRBV2 and TRBJ1-5, the complete variable domain is EPEVTQTPSHQVTQMGQEVILRCVPISNHLYFYWYRQILGQKVEFLVSFYNNEISEKSEIFDDQFSVERPDGSNFTLKIRSTKLEDSAMYFCASRRGGADQPQHFGDGTRLSIL.

The rearrangement links TRBV29-1 to TRBJ1-3, with 7 bases lining up with TRBD1. The CDR3 contains 14 residues. Germline loops: CDR1 SQVTM, CDR2 ANQGSEA. V gave up 4 bases and J gave up 2 bases; unmatched junction bases: 5. The CDR3: CSVVEGAPGNTIYF. The CDR3 DNA sequence: TGCAGCGTTGTGGAGGGGGCGCCTGGAAACACCATATATTTT.

The chain has TRBV6-5 and TRBJ1-2; D is perhaps TRBD1 (5 bases). In germline, CDR1 is MNHEY, CDR2 SVGAGI. The germline V and J ends were trimmed by 0 bases and 5 bases, with 13 bases remaining between them. This CDR3 spans 15 amino acids. CDR3 protein: CASSYSRQSPYGYTF. DNA for the CDR3: TGTGCCAGCAGTTACTCGCGACAGAGTCCTTATGGCTACACCTTC.

The V call is TRBV19, the J call TRBJ2-1; D uncertain. The CDR3 is made up of 14 amino acids. The V gene's germline CDR1 is LNHDA and CDR2 SQIVND (reference sequence). Deletions cut 5 bases from V and 5 bases from J, with 13 bases between. The CDR3 is CASSARSLNNEQFF. The CDR3 DNA reads TGTGCCAGTAGTGCCCGGTCCCTCAACAATGAGCAGTTCTTC.

The V and J genes are TRBV19 and TRBJ2-7; 8 bases line up with TRBD2. Germline loops: CDR1 LNHDA, CDR2 SQIVND (reference sequence). This CDR3 is 14 amino acids long. Trimming removed 2 bases from V and 0 bases from J; junction bases left unmatched: 0. The CDR3 DNA sequence: TGTGCCAGTAGTATAAGCGGGAGCTCCTACGAGCAGTACTTC. Its translation: CASSISGSSYEQYF.

The V gene is TRBV6-6, the J gene TRBJ1-1; TRBD1 aligns across 8 bases. The CDR3 contains 15 residues. Germline V gives CDR1 MNHNY, CDR2 SVGAGI (reference sequence). With V trimmed by 6 bases and J by 1 base, 7 bases remained unmatched. The DNA of the CDR3 is TGTGCCAGCAGCCAATTTACAGGGGGGAACACTGAAGCTTTCTTT. This gives the protein CASSQFTGGNTEAFF.

The rearrangement joins TRBV14 to TRBJ2-3, with no clear D. Per germline, CDR1 SGHDN and CDR2 FVKESK. This CDR3 comprises 15 residues. This chain's CDR3 is CASALSGLGTDTQYF. The CDR3 DNA follows: TGTGCATCAGCCCTGTCGGGTCTCGGCACAGATACGCAGTATTTT. Combining the CDR3 with reference TRBV14 and TRBJ2-3 gives the whole variable domain EAGVTQFPSHSVIEKGQTVTLRCDPISGHDNLYWYRRVMGKEIKFLLHFVKESKQDESGMPNNRFLAERTGGTYSTLKVQPAELEDSGVYFCASALSGLGTDTQYFGPGTRLTVL.

The genes are TRBV7-3 and TRBJ2-1; 12 nucleotides match TRBD2. The CDR3 loop spans 16 amino acids. V lost 5 bases to trimming and J lost 4 bases; unmatched junction nucleotides: 6. CDR1 SGHTA and CDR2 FQGTGA come from the germline V gene. CDR3 sequence reads: CASSRSGTSGYNEQFF. CDR3 nucleotides: TGTGCCAGCAGCCGTTCCGGGACTAGCGGGTACAATGAGCAGTTCTTC.

The chain employs TRBV7-2 and TRBJ1-2; no clear D gene. The CDR3 is 15 residues long. V was clipped by 2 bases and J by 8 bases, with 18 bases between them. Germline values: CDR1 SGHTA, CDR2 FQGNSA. CDR3 protein: CASSLSGGSYVGYTF. CDR3 DNA sequence: TGTGCCAGCAGCTTATCCGGAGGCTCTTATGTCGGCTACACCTTC.

The chain has TRBV25-1 and TRBJ2-1; D gene unclear. The V end was cut by 8 bases, the J end by 12 bases, with 14 bases between. This CDR3 comprises 11 residues. CDR1 is MGHDK and CDR2 is SYGVNS in the germline V gene. CDR3 sequence reads: CASWDGVGQFF. The DNA for the CDR3 is TGTGCCAGCTGGGATGGGGTCGGGCAGTTCTTC.

The rearrangement links TRBV5-4 to TRBJ1-1, with D unclear. V lost 7 bases, J lost 1 base, and 17 bases lay in between. This CDR3 spans 15 amino acids. The V gene's germline CDR1 is SGHNT and CDR2 YYREEE (reference sequence). The CDR3 region has the DNA TGTGCCAGCGCTATTGCTCCGACGGAGAACACTGAAGCTTTCTTT. It is translated as CASAIAPTENTEAFF.

CDR3 loop: CASSLEGGYTGELFF. The CDR3, as DNA: TGTGCCAGCAGCTTAGAGGGGGGATACACCGGGGAGCTGTTTTTT. The V and J genes are TRBV7-3 and TRBJ2-2; perhaps D is TRBD1 or TRBD2 (6 bases each). Germline CDR1 and CDR2: SGHTA and FQGTGA. V shed 2 bases and J shed 3 bases, with 10 bases lying between them. The CDR3 runs 15 residues.

The chain combines TRBV4-1 with TRBJ2-7, with D unclear. CDR3 length: 13 residues. The V end lost 1 base, the J end lost 9 bases, and 13 bases lay between the germline ends. Germline-derived CDR1 and CDR2 are MGHRA and YSYEKL. CDR3 coding DNA: TGCGCCAGCAGCCAAGTTTTCCAGAAGGTGCAGTACTTC. It translates to CASSQVFQKVQYF.